This TCR beta chain is drawn from a study of early T cells in non-severe SARS-CoV-2 infection. Turning to the study itself: It was bulk RNA from unsorted whole blood that was sequenced, and the chains were unpaired. General study findings and limits: Reliance on VDJdb matching favored anti-spike CD8 responses; private and CD4 specificities were missed.

CDR3 size: 17 residues. From germline, CDR1 is SGHAT and CDR2 FQNNGV. V lost 5 bases and J lost 4, with 23 bases in between. Unique molecular identifiers were affixed to single, distinct cDNA molecules. Via MiXCR, TCRdb re-called the 5' RACE reads, giving one row per CDR3 protein. The table shows about 99,000 distinct CDR3 sequences, with around a sixth occurring only once. On this clonotype: Its antigen remains unknown.

The chain uses TRBV11-2 and TRBJ2-5, with unresolved D. Sequencing was performed on whole blood. This sequence originates from an adult who was a healthcare worker with PCR-confirmed SARS-CoV-2 infection or an uninfected control (not recorded which). CDR3 loop: CASSLRSRYLVRETQYF. In DNA, the CDR3 is TGTGCCAGCAGCCTCCGGAGCCGTTATTTGGTACGAGAGACCCAGTACTTC.